This T cell receptor (beta chain) was sequenced during a study of shared clonotypes between healthy human individuals. Overall study: CD8 memory received one plate per donor, CD8 naive two, CD4 memory three and CD4 naive three. The study, taken as a whole, reports: It was the non-shared clonotypes that had lower generation probabilities than clonotypes shared by all four donors.

Sequencing was at deep level. The protocol was immunoSEQ multiplex PCR, while the TCRdb copy is restricted to in-frame clones and leaves out a portion. Among just over 2,000,000 clones, roughly 95% were seen once, and the ten largest hold 0.13%. In the CD4+ fraction, cells were divided into CD45RA+ naive and CD45RA-negative memory subsets. To note about this clone: What it recognizes is unknown.

Germline V CDR1 and CDR2: LNHDA, SQIVND (reference sequence). V lost 1 base to trimming and J lost 5 bases; unmatched junction nucleotides: 16. The CDR3 length is 19 residues. Sequenced: naive CD4+ T cells sorted from blood. Subset of the sample: CD45RA+ positively selected. The receptor was derived from a man aged 18 to 30 in good health. The gene calls are TRBV19 and TRBJ2-3, with TRBD2 matching 9 bases. The CDR3 sequence: CASSIGRVAGAVSGDTQYF. The CDR3 DNA reads TGTGCCAGTAGTATAGGCCGGGTAGCGGGGGCCGTAAGTGGAGATACGCAGTATTTT.